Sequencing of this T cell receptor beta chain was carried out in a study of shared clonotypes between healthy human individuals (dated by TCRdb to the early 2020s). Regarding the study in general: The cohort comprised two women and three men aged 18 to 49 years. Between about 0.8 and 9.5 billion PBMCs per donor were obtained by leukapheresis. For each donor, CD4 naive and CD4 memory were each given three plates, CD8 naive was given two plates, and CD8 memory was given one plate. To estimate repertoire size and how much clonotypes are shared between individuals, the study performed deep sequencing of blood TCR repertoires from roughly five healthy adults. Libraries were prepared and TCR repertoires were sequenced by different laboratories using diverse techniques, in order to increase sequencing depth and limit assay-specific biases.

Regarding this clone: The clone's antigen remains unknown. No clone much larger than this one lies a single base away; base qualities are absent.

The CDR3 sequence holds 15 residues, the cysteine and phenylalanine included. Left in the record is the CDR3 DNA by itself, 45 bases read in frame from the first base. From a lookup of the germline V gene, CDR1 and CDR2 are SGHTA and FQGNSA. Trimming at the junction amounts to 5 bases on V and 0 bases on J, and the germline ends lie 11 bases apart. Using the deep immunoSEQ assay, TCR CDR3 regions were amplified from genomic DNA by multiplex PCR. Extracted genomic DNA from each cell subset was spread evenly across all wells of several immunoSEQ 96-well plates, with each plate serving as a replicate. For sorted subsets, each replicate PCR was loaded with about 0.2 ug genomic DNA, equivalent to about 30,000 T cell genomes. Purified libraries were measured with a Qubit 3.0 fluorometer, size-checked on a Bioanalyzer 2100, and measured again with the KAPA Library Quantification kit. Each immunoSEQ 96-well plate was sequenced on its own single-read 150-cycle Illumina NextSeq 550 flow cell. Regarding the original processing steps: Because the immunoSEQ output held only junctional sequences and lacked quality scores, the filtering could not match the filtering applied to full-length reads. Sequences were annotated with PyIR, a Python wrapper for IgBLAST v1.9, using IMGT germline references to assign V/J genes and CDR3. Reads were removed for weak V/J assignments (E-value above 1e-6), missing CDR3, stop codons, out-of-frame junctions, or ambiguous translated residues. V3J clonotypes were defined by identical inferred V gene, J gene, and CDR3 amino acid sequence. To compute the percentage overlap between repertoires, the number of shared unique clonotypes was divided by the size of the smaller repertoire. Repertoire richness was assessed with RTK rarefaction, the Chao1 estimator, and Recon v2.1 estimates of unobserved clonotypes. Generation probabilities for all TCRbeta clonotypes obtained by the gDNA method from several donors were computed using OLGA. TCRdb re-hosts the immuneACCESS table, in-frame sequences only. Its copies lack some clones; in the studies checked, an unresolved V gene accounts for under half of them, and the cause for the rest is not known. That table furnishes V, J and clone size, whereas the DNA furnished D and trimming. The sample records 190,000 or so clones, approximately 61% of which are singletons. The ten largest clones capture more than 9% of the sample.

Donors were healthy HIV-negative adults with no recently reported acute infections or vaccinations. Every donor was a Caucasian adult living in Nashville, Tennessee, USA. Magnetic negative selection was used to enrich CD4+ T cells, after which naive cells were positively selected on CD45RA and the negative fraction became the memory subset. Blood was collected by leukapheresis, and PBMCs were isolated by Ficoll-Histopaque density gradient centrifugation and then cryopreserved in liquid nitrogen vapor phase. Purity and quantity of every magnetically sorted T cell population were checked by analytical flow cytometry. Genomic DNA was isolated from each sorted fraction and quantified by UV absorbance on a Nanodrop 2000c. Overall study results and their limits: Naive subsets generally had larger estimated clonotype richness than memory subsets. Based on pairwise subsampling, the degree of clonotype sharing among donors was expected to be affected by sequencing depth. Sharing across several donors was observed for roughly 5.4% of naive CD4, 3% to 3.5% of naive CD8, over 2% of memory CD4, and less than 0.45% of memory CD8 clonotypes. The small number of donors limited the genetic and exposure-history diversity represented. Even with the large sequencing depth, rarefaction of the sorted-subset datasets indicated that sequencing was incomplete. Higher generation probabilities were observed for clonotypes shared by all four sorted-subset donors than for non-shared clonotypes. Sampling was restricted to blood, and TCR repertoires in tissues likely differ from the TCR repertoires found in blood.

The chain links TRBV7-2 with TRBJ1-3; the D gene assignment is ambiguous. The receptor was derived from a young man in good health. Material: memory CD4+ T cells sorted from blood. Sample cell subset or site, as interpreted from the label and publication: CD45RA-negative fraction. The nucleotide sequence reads TGTGCCAGCAGCCTCAGCCTCGGCTCTGGAAACACCATATATTTT. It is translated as CASSLSLGSGNTIYF.